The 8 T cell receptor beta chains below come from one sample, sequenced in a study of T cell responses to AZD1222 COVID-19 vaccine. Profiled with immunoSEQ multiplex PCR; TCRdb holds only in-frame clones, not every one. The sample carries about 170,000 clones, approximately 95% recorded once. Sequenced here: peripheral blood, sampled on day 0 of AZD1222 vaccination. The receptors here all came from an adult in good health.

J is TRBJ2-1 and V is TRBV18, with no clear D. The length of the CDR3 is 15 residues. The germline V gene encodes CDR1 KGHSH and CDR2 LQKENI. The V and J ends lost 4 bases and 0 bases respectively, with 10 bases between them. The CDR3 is CASSLLLSSYNEQFF. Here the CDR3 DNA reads TGTGCCAGCTCACTTCTTCTGAGCTCCTACAATGAGCAGTTCTTC.

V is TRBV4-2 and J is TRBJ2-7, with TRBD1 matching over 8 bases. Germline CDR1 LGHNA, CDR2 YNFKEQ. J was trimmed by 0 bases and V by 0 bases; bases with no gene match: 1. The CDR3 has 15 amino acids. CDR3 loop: CASSQETGGSYEQYF. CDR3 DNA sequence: TGTGCCAGCAGCCAAGAAACAGGGGGCTCCTACGAGCAGTACTTC.

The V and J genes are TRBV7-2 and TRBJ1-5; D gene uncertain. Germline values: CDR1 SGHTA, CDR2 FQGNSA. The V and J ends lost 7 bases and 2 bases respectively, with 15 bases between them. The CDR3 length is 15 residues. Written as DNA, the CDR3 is TGTGCCAGCACCCCAACTACGGTGGGCAATCAGCCCCAGCATTTT. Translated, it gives CASTPTTVGNQPQHF.

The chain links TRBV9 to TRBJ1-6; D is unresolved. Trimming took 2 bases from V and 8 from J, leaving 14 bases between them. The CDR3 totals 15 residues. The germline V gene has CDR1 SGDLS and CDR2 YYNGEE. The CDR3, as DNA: TGTGCCAGCAGCGTGTTAGCGGACGGGCATTCACCCCTCCACTTT. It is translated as CASSVLADGHSPLHF. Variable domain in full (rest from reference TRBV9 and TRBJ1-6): DSGVTQTPKHLITATGQRVTLRCSPRSGDLSVYWYQQSLDQGLQFLIQYYNGEERAKGNILERFSAQQFPDLHSELNLSSLELGDSALYFCASSVLADGHSPLHFGNGTRLTVT.

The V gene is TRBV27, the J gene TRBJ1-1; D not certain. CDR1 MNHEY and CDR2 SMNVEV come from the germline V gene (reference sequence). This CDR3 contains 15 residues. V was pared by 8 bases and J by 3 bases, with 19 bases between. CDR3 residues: CASRVRQEGYTEAFF. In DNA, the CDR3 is TGTGCCAGCCGGGTGCGGCAGGAGGGATACACTGAAGCTTTCTTT.

Written as DNA, the CDR3 is TGTGCCAGCAGCCAAGGAAGGCAGCCCCAGCATTTT. Its protein is CASSQGRQPQHF. V and J are TRBV3-1 (or the pseudogene TRBV3-2) and TRBJ1-5; D is unclear. Germline CDR1 LGHDT, CDR2 YNNKEL (reference sequence). The V and J ends lost 1 base and 7 bases respectively, with 5 bases between them. There are 12 residues in the CDR3.

CDR3 sequence: CAWSVGPNEKLFF. The CDR3 DNA follows: TGTGCCTGGAGTGTAGGGCCTAATGAAAAACTGTTTTTT. This chain connects TRBV30 to TRBJ1-4; D is unclear. CDR1 GTSNPN and CDR2 SVGIG come from the germline V gene (reference sequence). Trimming removed 0 bases from V and 3 bases from J, with 5 bases in between. This CDR3 comprises 13 residues. The whole variable domain, filled in from reference TRBV30 and TRBJ1-4, reads SQTIHQWPATLVQPVGSPLSLECTVEGTSNPNLYWYRQAAGRGLQLLFYSVGIGQISSEVPQNLSASRPQDRQFILSSKKLLLSDSGFYLCAWSVGPNEKLFFGSGTQLSVL.

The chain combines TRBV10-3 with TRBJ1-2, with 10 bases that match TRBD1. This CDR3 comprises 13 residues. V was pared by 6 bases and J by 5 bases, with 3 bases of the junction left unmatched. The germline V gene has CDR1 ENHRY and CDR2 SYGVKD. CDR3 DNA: TGTGCCATCAGGGGGACAGGGGATTATGGCTACACCTTC. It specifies CAIRGTGDYGYTF.